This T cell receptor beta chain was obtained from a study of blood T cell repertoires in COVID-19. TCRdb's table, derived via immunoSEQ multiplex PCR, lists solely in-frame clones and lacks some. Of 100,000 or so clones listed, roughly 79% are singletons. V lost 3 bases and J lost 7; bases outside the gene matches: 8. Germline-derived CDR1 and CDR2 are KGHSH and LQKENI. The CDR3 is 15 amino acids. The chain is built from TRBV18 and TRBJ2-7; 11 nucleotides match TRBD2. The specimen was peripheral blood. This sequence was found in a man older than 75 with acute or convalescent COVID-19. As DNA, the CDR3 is TGTGCCAGCTCACCGAATAGCGGGAGGGCCATTGAGCAGTACTTC. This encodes CASSPNSGRAIEQYF.